This TCR beta chain was documented in a study of T cells in localized non-small cell lung cancer. On this clone itself: Its matching antigen is unknown.

Broader study findings: Of the top 100 tumor clones, median around 60 were in adjacent lung, approximately 30 among its top 100. Clonality of T cells reached its maximum in uninvolved adjacent lung, surpassing tumor.

There are 15 residues in the CDR3. The germline V gene encodes CDR1 SGHRS and CDR2 YFSETQ. Losses at the gene ends were 4 bases for V and 5 bases for J; bases not matched to a gene: 9. Assay: immunoSEQ multiplex PCR; the TCRdb copy retains only in-frame clones and omits some. This sample yields about 40,000 clones, of which about 86% are seen a single time; around 7.3% belongs to the top ten. The chain couples TRBV5-1 to TRBJ2-5; 9 bases fit TRBD2. The clonotype originates from a male donor older than 55 with stage II lung adenocarcinoma. The material sequenced was peripheral blood mononuclear cells, taken before any cancer treatment. The CDR3 region is CASSLIAGVGETQYF. The CDR3 region has the DNA TGCGCCAGCAGCCTAATAGCGGGAGTGGGGGAGACCCAGTACTTC.